These 29 T cell receptor beta chains were all obtained from the same sample, sequenced in a study of human T cells and chemical hapten exposure (dated by TCRdb to 2020 to 2022). Unfractionated whole blood was collected in Tempus Blood RNA tubes, and total RNA was extracted from that blood. Libraries came from 5' RACE. The sequencer was an Illumina MiSeq. The raw public reads went through TCRdb reprocessing: fastp at Q25, MiXCR clone calling, in-frame beta chains kept. Rows are combined by CDR3 protein, so each entry shows the most common genes and DNA. The sample contains more than 60,000 distinct CDR3 sequences, roughly 15% of them found a single time. The ten largest account for approximately 6.3% of the sample. The source is a female donor in good health.

This clonotype was seen only a few times. The chain recombines TRBV9 with TRBJ2-7; D tentatively fits TRBD1 or TRBD2 (5 bases each). Germline lookup yields CDR1 SGDLS and CDR2 YYNGEE. Trimming left V 2 bases short and J 3 bases short, with 9 bases between. The CDR3 has 13 residues. Here the CDR3 DNA reads TGTGCCAGCAGCGTTGGGGACGGCTACGAGCAGTACTTC. Amino acid sequence: CASSVGDGYEQYF.

The CDR3 reads CASSLSTGSGNQPQHF. The CDR3 bases are TGTGCCAGCAGTTTATCGACAGGGTCAGGCAATCAGCCCCAGCATTTT. The chain couples TRBV27 to TRBJ1-5; 7 positions match TRBD1. Germline V lookup: CDR1 MNHEY, CDR2 SMNVEV (reference sequence). The CDR3 has 16 residues. The trim removed 0 bases at V and 2 bases at J, leaving 4 bases unmatched.

This clonotype has just a few counts. The genes are TRBV27 and TRBJ1-2; 7 bases agree with TRBD1. Germline lookup yields CDR1 MNHEY and CDR2 SMNVEV (reference sequence). The CDR3 contains 14 residues. V lost 6 bases and J lost 5; bases outside the gene matches: 9. CDR3 sequence: CASRQGSRGYGYTF. CDR3 DNA sequence: TGTGCCAGCAGACAGGGGAGTAGGGGGTATGGCTACACCTTC.

The chain employs TRBV5-1 and TRBJ2-3; a possible D gene is TRBD2 (7 bases). V gave up 3 bases and J gave up 1 base, with 12 bases separating them. The V gene's germline CDR1 is SGHRS and CDR2 YFSETQ. The CDR3 is made up of 15 amino acids. The CDR3 DNA follows: TGCGCCAGCAGCTGGGGGGGGCTGGGCACAGATACGCAGTATTTT. It specifies CASSWGGLGTDTQYF.

V gene TRBV11-2 combines with J gene TRBJ1-2; maybe TRBD1 (5 bases). The V gene lost 1 base and the J gene lost 6 bases, with 18 bases spanning the gap. The length of the CDR3 is 16 residues. Germline CDR1 is SGHAT and CDR2 is FQNNGV. CDR3 protein: CASSLAVGRGADGYTF. The DNA for the CDR3 is TGTGCCAGCAGCTTAGCGGTGGGGCGAGGCGCGGATGGCTACACCTTC.

The chain employs TRBV5-8 and TRBJ1-5, with D unresolved. The germline V and J ends were trimmed by 1 base and 0 bases, with 11 bases remaining between them. This CDR3 contains 16 residues. Per germline, CDR1 SGHTS and CDR2 YDEGEE. CDR3 nucleotide sequence: TGTGCCAGCAGCTTGATAGGTGGGAGTAGCAATCAGCCCCAGCATTTT. Its protein product is CASSLIGGSSNQPQHF.

Only a few counts were recorded for this clonotype. The rearrangement joins TRBV5-5 to TRBJ2-7, with a possible D match to TRBD1 (5 bases). This CDR3 spans 12 amino acids. V was cut by 5 bases and J by 6 bases, with 12 bases left in between. Germline V gives CDR1 SGHKS, CDR2 YYEKEE (reference sequence). As DNA, the CDR3 is TGTGCCAGCAGGTTGAACCAGGGCGAGCAGTACTTC. Its protein product is CASRLNQGEQYF.

The V and J genes are TRBV12-5 and TRBJ1-3; 7 nucleotides agree with TRBD1. Per germline, CDR1 LGHNT and CDR2 FRNRAP. The V and J ends lost 1 base and 2 bases, in that order; junction bases with no gene match: 2. The CDR3 consists of 15 residues. The CDR3 DNA reads TGTGCTAGTGGTTTGGGAGGGGGCGCTGGAAACACCATATATTTT. Its translation: CASGLGGGAGNTIYF.

The sample holds a few counts of this clonotype. The chain couples TRBV27 to TRBJ2-1; possible D gene TRBD1, 5 bases. This CDR3 region has 13 residues. Per the germline V gene, CDR1 is MNHEY and CDR2 is SMNVEV (reference sequence). V lost 10 bases, J lost 7 bases, and 17 bases lay in between. Written as DNA, the CDR3 is TGTGCCACAGCCTTAGGGGTGATGAATGAGCAGTTCTTC. This sequence encodes CATALGVMNEQFF.

This clonotype appeared a few times. The chain links TRBV6-6 to TRBJ1-5; D is uncertain. The CDR3 extends over 15 amino acids. V gave up 7 bases and J gave up 7 bases, with 20 bases separating them. The germline gives CDR1 MNHNY, CDR2 SVGAGI (reference sequence). The CDR3 DNA reads TGTGCCAGCACCCTCCCGCCGGGGTCTGGCCAGCCCCAGCATTTT. Its protein product is CASTLPPGSGQPQHF.

The V and J genes are TRBV5-1 and TRBJ2-3; D is ambiguous. There are 14 residues in the CDR3. Germline CDR1 and CDR2: SGHRS and YFSETQ. V was shortened by 2 bases and J by 3 bases, with 10 bases between the two germline ends. The CDR3 bases are TGCGCCAGCAGCTTCTTGGAAGGGACAGATACGCAGTATTTT. Residues: CASSFLEGTDTQYF.

The V call is TRBV20-1, the J call TRBJ1-1; D may be TRBD1 (5 bases). Germline V gives CDR1 DFQATT, CDR2 SNEGSKA (reference sequence). V was cut by 3 bases and J by 5 bases, with 16 bases left in between. The CDR3 spans 14 residues. CDR3 amino acids: CSARSPRGWTEAFF. The CDR3 DNA sequence: TGCAGTGCTAGGTCGCCAAGGGGTTGGACTGAAGCTTTCTTT.

This chain uses TRBV10-3 with TRBJ1-4, with D possibly matching TRBD1 (5 bases). The CDR3 has 15 residues. Germline V gene data show CDR1 as ENHRY and CDR2 as SYGVKD. The V gene lost 5 bases and the J gene lost 8 bases, with 18 bases spanning the gap. The CDR3 nucleotides are TGTGCCATCAGTTCCATTCAGGGCGTAAACGAAAAACTGTTTTTT. Its protein product is CAISSIQGVNEKLFF.

A remark on this clonotype: Its ends do not fully match the called genes, so a read error is possible. The chain joins TRBV29-1 to TRBJ2-1, with D perhaps TRBD1 or TRBD2 (6 bases each). CDR1 and CDR2 (germline): SQVTM, ANQGSEA. This CDR3 has 13 residues. In DNA, the CDR3 is TGCAGAGTTGAAGAGGGGGGTGGCAATGAGCAGTTCTTC. Translation gives CRVEEGGGNEQFF.

This clonotype was counted only a few times. This chain links TRBV3-1 with TRBJ1-1, with D possibly being TRBD1 (5 bases). Trimming removed 0 bases from V and 9 bases from J, with 14 bases in between. Germline V gene data show CDR1 as LGHDT and CDR2 as YNNKEL (reference sequence). The CDR3 length is 14 residues. The CDR3 is CASSQDPGGEKAFF. DNA of the CDR3: TGTGCCAGCAGCCAAGATCCGGGAGGGGAGAAAGCTTTCTTT.

The CDR3 DNA is TGTGCCAGCAGTTCCTTGGATAGCCGCCGTGAAGCTTTCTTT. It encodes CASSSLDSRREAFF. This sequence joins TRBV12-3 or TRBV12-4 and TRBJ1-1; no reliable D call. The germline V and J ends were trimmed by 4 bases and 7 bases, with 16 bases remaining between them. The CDR3 has 14 amino acids.

V is TRBV28 and J is TRBJ2-3; TRBD2 matches at 10 bases. Germline-derived CDR1 and CDR2 are MDHEN and SYDVKM. Trimming at V came to 7 bases and at J to 1 base, leaving 17 bases not matched to a gene. This CDR3 region has 19 residues. As DNA, the CDR3 is TGTGCCAGCACTTACGCCCTCACCTTAGCGGGAGGAGGCACAGATACGCAGTATTTT. It specifies CASTYALTLAGGGTDTQYF. Full variable domain (rest looked up from reference TRBV28 and TRBJ2-3): DVKVTQSSRYLVKRTGEKVFLECVQDMDHENMFWYRQDPGLGLRLIYFSYDVKMKEKGDIPEGYSVSREKKERFSLILESASTNQTSMYLCASTYALTLAGGGTDTQYFGPGTRLTVL.

In its sample, this clonotype was seen a few times. The rearrangement joins TRBV6-1 to TRBJ1-3; D not resolved. V lost 6 bases and J lost 4, with 16 bases in between. This CDR3 region has 15 residues. Germline CDR1 reads MNHNS; CDR2 reads SASEGT. CDR3 amino acids: CASRGYDARGNTIYF. The CDR3 coding sequence is TGTGCCAGCAGGGGATACGACGCGCGGGGAAACACCATATATTTT.

This clonotype has just a few counts. V gene TRBV28 combines with J gene TRBJ2-7; 12 positions agree with TRBD2. The CDR3 is made up of 13 amino acids. From germline, CDR1 is MDHEN and CDR2 SYDVKM. The junction had 2 bases not matched to a gene; V was cut back by 6 bases and J by 5 bases. Here the CDR3 reads CASRTSGSHEQYF. The CDR3 coding sequence is TGTGCCAGCAGGACTAGCGGGAGCCACGAGCAGTACTTC.

The chain is built from TRBV5-1 and TRBJ1-1; D remains unclear. There are 14 residues in the CDR3. Germline V gene sequence: CDR1 SGHRS, CDR2 YFSETQ. The V end was cut by 0 bases, the J end by 5 bases, with 11 bases between. The chain's CDR3 is CASSLGEGRTEAFF. CDR3 in DNA: TGCGCCAGCAGCTTGGGTGAAGGAAGGACTGAAGCTTTCTTT.

This clonotype has just a few counts. The rearrangement uses TRBV3-1 and TRBJ2-3, with D unresolved. Germline loops: CDR1 LGHDT, CDR2 YNNKEL (reference sequence). Trimming removed 0 bases at V and 2 bases at J, with 12 bases between. The CDR3 totals 16 residues. The CDR3: CASSQEGRKPTDTQYF. The CDR3 DNA sequence: TGTGCCAGCAGCCAAGAAGGCAGGAAACCCACAGATACGCAGTATTTT.

This clonotype was picked up a small number of times. The rearrangement links TRBV29-1 to TRBJ2-3, with D perhaps matching TRBD2 (5 bases). Trimming shortened V by 3 bases and J by 2 bases, and 9 bases separated the two germline ends. From germline, CDR1 is SQVTM and CDR2 ANQGSEA. The CDR3 is 13 residues long. The CDR3 protein is CSVDGVNTDTQYF. CDR3 nucleotide sequence: TGCAGCGTTGACGGGGTCAACACAGATACGCAGTATTTT.

V and J are TRBV20-1 and TRBJ1-1, with 7 bases matching TRBD1. The CDR3 runs to 15 residues. With 2 bases clipped from V and 5 bases from J, the junction kept 11 bases outside the gene matches. Germline loops: CDR1 DFQATT, CDR2 SNEGSKA (reference sequence). The CDR3 DNA sequence: TGCAGTGCTAGAACTGGGACAGTAAGAGGGACTGAAGCTTTCTTT. Translation gives CSARTGTVRGTEAFF.

This clonotype turned up a few times. The J gene is TRBJ1-2, the V gene TRBV20-1; D may be TRBD1 (6 bases). Germline lookup yields CDR1 DFQATT and CDR2 SNEGSKA (reference sequence). The CDR3 spans 16 residues. The V end was cut by 0 bases, the J end by 4 bases, with 18 bases between. The CDR3 DNA follows: TGCAGTGCTAGAGATATAAGTAAGGGGGACGGCTATGGCTACACCTTC. It specifies CSARDISKGDGYGYTF.

This clonotype was seen a few times. The V call is TRBV18, the J call TRBJ2-6; TRBD1 aligns across 7 bases. Germline V CDR1 and CDR2: KGHSH, LQKENI. With V trimmed by 4 bases and J by 0 bases, 15 bases remained unmatched. This CDR3 has 20 residues. This CDR3 is CASSLLGQVGPSSGANVLTF. DNA of the CDR3: TGTGCCAGCTCACTCCTCGGACAGGTCGGACCTTCCTCTGGGGCCAACGTCCTGACTTTC.

There are a few counts of this clonotype. The chain couples TRBV11-2 to TRBJ2-7; a weak D match, TRBD2 (5 bases). The CDR3 consists of 16 residues. V lost 5 bases and J lost 3, with 20 bases in between. Germline loops: CDR1 SGHAT, CDR2 FQNNGV. CDR3 sequence reads: CASSPGNSRGYYEQYF. The CDR3 nucleotides are TGTGCCAGCAGCCCCGGGAACAGCCGAGGCTACTACGAGCAGTACTTC.

The V and J genes are TRBV28 and TRBJ2-7; D is ambiguous. V was cut by 2 bases and J by 2 bases, with 4 bases left in between. CDR3 length: 12 amino acids. Germline V gives CDR1 MDHEN, CDR2 SYDVKM. The CDR3 reads CASSLNPYEQYF. In DNA form, the CDR3 reads TGTGCCAGCAGTTTAAACCCCTACGAGCAGTACTTC.

This clonotype was recorded a few times. The rearrangement links TRBV3-1 to TRBJ2-1; D is perhaps TRBD2 (6 bases). Germline assignment: CDR1 LGHDT and CDR2 YNNKEL (reference sequence). The CDR3 loop spans 17 amino acids. Trimming took off 0 bases at V and 10 bases at J, with 22 bases between the two ends. The CDR3 spells CASSQELRASAWGEQFF. CDR3 nucleotide sequence: TGTGCCAGCAGCCAAGAGCTTCGGGCTAGCGCCTGGGGGGAGCAGTTCTTC.

For this clonotype: The junction departs from germline at one end; a sequencing error may be responsible. The rearrangement links TRBV2 to TRBJ2-5; 8 nucleotides match TRBD1. This CDR3 has 15 residues. The germline CDR1 and CDR2 sequences are SNHLY and FYNNEI. In nucleotides, the CDR3 is TGTGTCAGCAGTCGGACAGGGCTGTACCAAGAGACCCAGTACTTC. Its translation: CVSSRTGLYQETQYF.